The 27 T cell receptor beta chains reported below all come from one sample, sequenced in a study of blood T cell repertoires in COVID-19. The method was immunoSEQ multiplex PCR; TCRdb's version includes in-frame clones alone and lacks a portion of them. The data show 80,000 to 100,000 clones, 81% seen once. Source material: peripheral blood. All receptors derive from a man in his fifties or sixties with acute or convalescent COVID-19.

There are a few counts of this clone. The chain is built from TRBV10-1 and TRBJ2-7; possible D gene TRBD2, 6 bases. In germline, CDR1 is WNHNN, CDR2 SYGVQD (reference sequence). There are 15 residues in the CDR3. With 3 bases removed from V and 4 bases from J, the gap between germline ends came to 16 bases. CDR3 DNA: TGCGCCAGCAGTGATAGGTCCCGGGGAGGATACGAGCAGTACTTC. Translated, it gives CASSDRSRGGYEQYF.

This chain links TRBV7-9 with TRBJ2-3; D gene uncertain. The V end lost 1 base, the J end lost 2 bases, and 10 bases lay between the germline ends. Germline loops: CDR1 SEHNR, CDR2 FQNEAQ (reference sequence). This CDR3 is built from 15 residues. CDR3: CASSLVTQATDTQYF. In nucleotides, the CDR3 is TGTGCCAGCAGCTTAGTTACTCAGGCCACAGATACGCAGTATTTT.

V gene TRBV27 combines with J gene TRBJ2-2, with D possibly TRBD2 on 6 matching bases. Trimming left V 1 base short and J 1 base short, with 19 bases between. In germline, CDR1 is MNHEY, CDR2 SMNVEV (reference sequence). The CDR3 extends over 19 amino acids. Here the CDR3 DNA reads TGTGCCAGCAGTTTATTTTGGAGCGGGCTACGGGGGAACACCGGGGAGCTGTTTTTT. It specifies CASSLFWSGLRGNTGELFF.

This clone is a singleton in its sample. The rearrangement uses TRBV18 and TRBJ1-2; TRBD1 matches 8 bases. Trimming at V came to 3 bases and at J to 4 bases, leaving 7 bases not matched to a gene. The CDR3 sequence is 15 residues long. The germline V gene encodes CDR1 KGHSH and CDR2 LQKENI. The CDR3 DNA sequence: TGTGCCAGCTCACCCTCCCGGGACAGGACCTATGGCTACACCTTC. This codes for CASSPSRDRTYGYTF. Supplemented by reference TRBV18 and TRBJ1-2, the full variable domain reads NAGVMQNPRHLVRRRGQEARLRCSPMKGHSHVYWYRQLPEEGLKFMVYLQKENIIDESGMPKERFSAEFPKEGPSILRIQQVVRGDSAAYFCASSPSRDRTYGYTFGSGTRLTVV.

This clone was observed a single time. V and J are TRBV12-3 or TRBV12-4 and TRBJ1-1; possible D gene TRBD1, 5 bases. The CDR3 spans 13 residues. Trimming pared 5 bases from V and 4 bases from J, leaving 11 bases between. The CDR3 loop is CASSPGIFTEAFF. The CDR3 DNA is TGTGCCAGCAGTCCAGGGATCTTCACTGAAGCTTTCTTT.

V and J are TRBV6-5 and TRBJ1-4; a weak D match, TRBD1 (5 bases). Germline loops: CDR1 MNHEY, CDR2 SVGAGI. The germline V and J ends were trimmed by 5 bases and 8 bases, with 12 bases remaining between them. The CDR3 contains 13 residues. The CDR3: CASSRGGWEKLFF. Written as DNA, the CDR3 is TGTGCCAGCAGTAGGGGAGGGTGGGAAAAACTGTTTTTT.

The gene calls are TRBV3-1 (or the pseudogene TRBV3-2) and TRBJ2-3, with 8 bases aligning to TRBD2. V shed 4 bases and J 6 bases; nucleotides not matched to a gene: 9. The germline V gene encodes CDR1 LGHDT and CDR2 YNNKEL (reference sequence). The CDR3 runs to 15 residues. In DNA, the CDR3 is TGTGCCAGCAGCCGCCCAGCGGGGGCAGGGGATACGCAGTATTTT. Protein: CASSRPAGAGDTQYF.

This CDR3 reads CASSYGASDNYEQYF. The DNA for the CDR3 is TGTGCCAGCAGTTACGGGGCTAGCGACAACTACGAGCAGTACTTC. The chain has TRBV6-5 and TRBJ2-7; a weak D match, TRBD2 (6 bases). V shed 2 bases and J shed 3 bases, with 14 bases lying between them. The CDR3 runs 15 residues. Germline-derived CDR1 and CDR2 are MNHEY and SVGAGI.

The gene calls are TRBV5-1 and TRBJ2-2, with 10 bases aligning to TRBD2. CDR1 is SGHRS and CDR2 is YFSETQ in the germline V gene. This CDR3 contains 15 residues. V trimming: 4 bases; J trimming: 5 bases; junction bases outside the gene matches: 5. CDR3 in DNA: TGCGCCAGCAGCACAACTAGCGGGGCAACCGGGGAGCTGTTTTTT. Residues: CASSTTSGATGELFF. The variable domain in full, with the rest retrieved from reference TRBV5-1 and TRBJ2-2, is KAGVTQTPRYLIKTRGQQVTLSCSPISGHRSVSWYQQTPGQGLQFLFEYFSETQRNKGNFPGRFSGRQFSNSRSEMNVSTLELGDSALYLCASSTTSGATGELFFGEGSRLTVL.

This rearrangement joins TRBV27 to TRBJ1-6, with D possibly being TRBD1 (5 bases). The CDR3 is made up of 14 amino acids. V lost 3 bases to trimming and J lost 6 bases, with 9 bases between them. Per the germline V gene, CDR1 is MNHEY and CDR2 is SMNVEV (reference sequence). The CDR3 loop reads CASSLVQGNSPLHF. The CDR3 nucleotides are TGTGCCAGCAGTTTGGTTCAGGGTAATTCACCCCTCCACTTT.

This chain connects TRBV24-1 to TRBJ1-6; maybe TRBD1 (5 bases). Germline CDR1 KGHDR, CDR2 SFDVKD. The CDR3 covers 15 residues. V gave up 3 bases and J gave up 9 bases, with 14 bases separating them. Written as DNA, the CDR3 is TGTGCCACCAGTGATGGAACAGGACCCCGTTCACCCCTCCACTTT. It translates to CATSDGTGPRSPLHF.

This clone was detected only a few times. The chain has TRBV3-1 (or the pseudogene TRBV3-2) and TRBJ1-2, with 9 bases identical to TRBD1. This CDR3 has 16 residues. V lost 4 bases and J lost 7; bases outside the gene matches: 13. Per germline, CDR1 LGHDT and CDR2 YNNKEL (reference sequence). CDR3 region: CASSPTGNRGLLGYTF. As DNA, the CDR3 is TGTGCCAGCAGCCCGACGGGTAACAGGGGGCTTCTTGGCTACACCTTC.

CDR3 sequence: CASSARTGVANYGYTF. CDR3 DNA: TGTGCCAGTAGTGCAAGGACAGGGGTGGCTAACTATGGCTACACCTTC. This chain links TRBV19 with TRBJ1-2; TRBD1 matches at 9 bases. The CDR3 covers 16 residues. V shed 5 bases and J 0 bases; nucleotides not matched to a gene: 7. From germline, CDR1 is LNHDA and CDR2 SQIVND (reference sequence).

The genes are TRBV7-2 and TRBJ2-4; 13 bases match TRBD2. Unmatched junction bases numbered 14, after V lost 5 bases and J lost 10 bases. The germline gives CDR1 SGHTA, CDR2 FQGNSA. There are 17 residues in the CDR3. Here the CDR3 DNA reads TGTGCCAGCAGCCCGATAGGACTAGCGGGGGAACGGGGAATTCAGTACTTC. Translating gives CASSPIGLAGERGIQYF.

V is TRBV28 and J is TRBJ1-6; D not resolved. Germline-derived CDR1 and CDR2 are MDHEN and SYDVKM. There are 14 residues in the CDR3. V lost 8 bases to trimming and J lost 2 bases, with 10 bases between them. In DNA form, the CDR3 reads TGTGCCAGCTCCCCGCGGACCTATAATTCACCCCTCCACTTT. It yields the protein CASSPRTYNSPLHF. The variable domain in full, with the rest retrieved from reference TRBV28 and TRBJ1-6, is DVKVTQSSRYLVKRTGEKVFLECVQDMDHENMFWYRQDPGLGLRLIYFSYDVKMKEKGDIPEGYSVSREKKERFSLILESASTNQTSMYLCASSPRTYNSPLHFGNGTRLTVT.

The chain carries TRBV5-8 and TRBJ1-1; 9 nucleotides align to TRBD1. The CDR3 totals 14 residues. The germline V gene has CDR1 SGHTS and CDR2 YDEGEE. J was trimmed by 2 bases and V by 4 bases; bases with no gene match: 3. The CDR3: CASSRQGVNTEAFF. CDR3 nucleotides: TGTGCCAGCAGCCGACAGGGGGTAAACACTGAAGCTTTCTTT.

The chain uses TRBV19 and TRBJ1-1, with D possibly being TRBD1 (6 bases). The CDR3 contains 15 residues. Trimming removed 9 bases at V and 5 bases at J, with 22 bases between. The germline V gene has CDR1 LNHDA and CDR2 SQIVND (reference sequence). For the CDR3, the DNA is TGTGCCAGCAGAGGGGGGGGCAGGGGAAAAACTGAAGCTTTCTTT. Residues: CASRGGGRGKTEAFF.

This clone came up a few times. The chain has TRBV27 and TRBJ2-4; D call uncertain. V lost 11 bases to trimming and J lost 0 bases, with 17 bases between them. CDR1 is MNHEY, CDR2 SMNVEV, per germline (reference sequence). The CDR3 extends over 15 amino acids. This CDR3 is CASSAGVLAKNIQYF. DNA for the CDR3: TGTGCCTCCTCCGCCGGAGTACTAGCCAAAAACATTCAGTACTTC.

This chain joins TRBV18 and TRBJ2-1; 10 nucleotides agree with TRBD2. The germline CDR1 and CDR2 sequences are KGHSH and LQKENI. The CDR3 consists of 17 residues. The J segment lost 0 bases and the V segment lost 2 bases, leaving 4 bases of the junction unmatched. CDR3 region: CASSPELAGNSYNEQFF. In DNA form, the CDR3 reads TGTGCCAGCTCACCAGAACTAGCGGGAAACTCCTACAATGAGCAGTTCTTC.

The chain has TRBV7-8 and TRBJ1-1; a weak D match, TRBD1 (6 bases). In germline, CDR1 is SGHVS, CDR2 FQNEAQ. The CDR3 consists of 14 residues. The V gene lost 0 bases and the J gene lost 7 bases, with 12 bases spanning the gap. The CDR3 DNA sequence: TGTGCCAGCAGCTTAGCCGAACACAGGGTTGAAGCTTTCTTT. It encodes CASSLAEHRVEAFF.

This chain links TRBV27 with TRBJ2-3; possibly TRBD1 for D (5 bases). V was trimmed by 4 bases and J by 4 bases, leaving 24 bases between them. The length of the CDR3 is 18 residues. Germline CDR1 reads MNHEY; CDR2 reads SMNVEV (reference sequence). This CDR3 is CASSSIWGRDGRPDTQYF. The CDR3 DNA reads TGTGCCAGCAGTTCCATCTGGGGCAGGGATGGACGGCCAGATACGCAGTATTTT.

This sequence joins TRBV11-2 and TRBJ2-7, with D tentatively TRBD2 (5 bases). This CDR3 is built from 14 residues. Trimming stripped 0 bases from V and 7 bases from J, with 13 bases between. The germline V gene has CDR1 SGHAT and CDR2 FQNNGV. CDR3 sequence reads: CASSLDRDTREQYF. The CDR3 nucleotides are TGTGCCAGCAGCTTAGATCGGGATACTAGGGAGCAGTACTTC.

The chain recombines TRBV7-6 with TRBJ2-1; possibly TRBD2 for D (7 bases). V dropped 5 bases and J dropped 4 bases, with 30 bases sitting between them. The CDR3 is made up of 20 amino acids. Germline lookup yields CDR1 SGHVS and CDR2 FNYEAQ. The CDR3 reads CASSRTRRGPITVSYNEQFF. The CDR3 DNA sequence: TGTGCCAGCAGCCGCACCAGGCGGGGGCCCATCACGGTTTCTTACAATGAGCAGTTCTTC. Full variable domain (missing parts from reference TRBV7-6 and TRBJ2-1): GAGVSQSPRYKVTKRGQDVALRCDPISGHVSLYWYRQALGQGPEFLTYFNYEAQQDKSGLPNDRFSAERPEGSISTLTIQRTEQRDSAMYRCASSRTRRGPITVSYNEQFFGPGTRLTVL.

J is TRBJ1-1 and V is TRBV19, with D tentatively TRBD1 (5 bases). Trimming cost V 5 bases and J 3 bases, with 13 bases left between them. The CDR3 is made up of 14 amino acids. Germline CDR1 and CDR2: LNHDA and SQIVND (reference sequence). The CDR3 coding sequence is TGTGCCAGTAGTCAAAGGGGCGTGGACACTGAAGCTTTCTTT. Protein sequence: CASSQRGVDTEAFF.

This clone appeared a single time. The rearrangement uses TRBV27 and TRBJ1-1; tentative D call: TRBD1 (5 bases). CDR3 length equals 15 residues. The germline gives CDR1 MNHEY, CDR2 SMNVEV (reference sequence). V was cut by 0 bases and J by 5 bases, with 13 bases left in between. This chain's CDR3 is CASSLSTAGLTEAFF. DNA of the CDR3: TGTGCCAGCAGTTTATCAACCGCAGGGCTTACTGAAGCTTTCTTT.

V gene TRBV20-1 combines with J gene TRBJ1-2, with 8 bases matching TRBD1. The CDR3 is made up of 13 amino acids. CDR1 and CDR2 (germline): DFQATT, SNEGSKA (reference sequence). J was trimmed by 5 bases and V by 3 bases; bases with no gene match: 5. The CDR3 bases are TGCAGTGCTAGTGGCGGACAGGGTTATGGCTACACCTTC. Translation: CSASGGQGYGYTF.

V is TRBV5-1 and J is TRBJ1-1; D gene ambiguous. The CDR3 consists of 15 residues. In germline, CDR1 is SGHRS, CDR2 YFSETQ. Trimming removed 1 base at V and 4 bases at J, with 14 bases between. CDR3 DNA sequence: TGCGCCAGCAGCTTGTCGAGGGAGAGGAGCACTGAAGCTTTCTTT. Translation gives CASSLSRERSTEAFF.